The 28 T cell receptor beta chains in this list originate from one sample, sequenced in a study of blood T cell repertoires in COVID-19. Generated by immunoSEQ multiplex PCR, the TCRdb table keeps only in-frame clones and is missing some. Here the sample spans 180,000 or so clones, roughly 83% being singletons. Sequenced material: PBMCs or T cells enriched from blood (not recorded which). The receptors originated from a woman aged 60-70 years who had recovered from COVID-19.

V and J are TRBV7-2 and TRBJ2-1, with D tentatively TRBD2 (5 bases). Germline CDR1 reads SGHTA; CDR2 reads FQGNSA. V was trimmed by 3 bases and J by 6 bases, leaving 9 bases between them. This CDR3 comprises 13 residues. The CDR3 is CASSFKRSNEQFF. The CDR3 nucleotides are TGTGCCAGCAGCTTCAAGCGGTCCAATGAGCAGTTCTTC.

The gene calls are TRBV28 and TRBJ2-5; no clear D. This CDR3 region has 13 residues. Trimming removed 2 bases from V and 2 bases from J, with 6 bases in between. Germline V CDR1 and CDR2: MDHEN, SYDVKM. DNA for the CDR3: TGTGCCAGCAGTTTAGCGGTTCAAGAGACCCAGTACTTC. Translation: CASSLAVQETQYF.

This clone appeared a single time. The V call is TRBV9, the J call TRBJ1-6; possible D gene TRBD1, 5 bases. Trimming took off 0 bases at V and 10 bases at J, with 11 bases between the two ends. CDR1 and CDR2 (germline): SGDLS, YYNGEE. The CDR3 is made up of 14 amino acids. The CDR3 bases are TGTGCCAGCAGCGTAGGCGGGGGGGGATCACCCCTCCACTTT. Translated: CASSVGGGGSPLHF. Drawing the rest from reference TRBV9 and TRBJ1-6, the complete variable domain is DSGVTQTPKHLITATGQRVTLRCSPRSGDLSVYWYQQSLDQGLQFLIQYYNGEERAKGNILERFSAQQFPDLHSELNLSSLELGDSALYFCASSVGGGGSPLHFGNGTRLTVT.

In this sample, this clone turned up once. The V call is TRBV4-1, the J call TRBJ2-1, with TRBD2 matching 10 bases. The CDR3 covers 17 residues. The V and J ends lost 3 bases and 6 bases, in that order; junction bases with no gene match: 11. Germline V gives CDR1 MGHRA, CDR2 YSYEKL. CDR3 region: CASSQAPRTSGTNEQFF. CDR3 bases: TGCGCCAGCAGCCAGGCCCCGAGGACTAGCGGTACCAATGAGCAGTTCTTC.

The rearrangement links TRBV6-1 to TRBJ1-2, with a tentative D call TRBD1 (6 bases). V was clipped by 4 bases and J by 4 bases, with 22 bases between them. The CDR3 has 17 residues. Germline lookup yields CDR1 MNHNS and CDR2 SASEGT. Here the CDR3 reads CASSVSTWDTASYGYTF. The CDR3 region has the DNA TGTGCCAGCAGTGTGTCCACCTGGGACACCGCCAGCTATGGCTACACCTTC.

This clone was recorded once. The chain employs TRBV7-2 and TRBJ2-1, with TRBD2 matching over 8 bases. Unmatched junction bases numbered 12, after V lost 5 bases and J lost 6 bases. This CDR3 spans 16 amino acids. Germline V CDR1 and CDR2: SGHTA, FQGNSA. The CDR3 sequence is CASSVTAGARGNEQFF. The CDR3 region has the DNA TGTGCCAGCAGCGTCACAGCGGGGGCCAGGGGCAATGAGCAGTTCTTC.

The rearrangement uses TRBV6-5 and TRBJ1-1; 7 bases align to TRBD1. In germline, CDR1 is MNHEY, CDR2 SVGAGI. V shed 6 bases and J 3 bases; nucleotides not matched to a gene: 4. This CDR3 is built from 13 residues. For the CDR3, the DNA is TGTGCCAGCAGCCTCAGGGGGGACACTGAAGCTTTCTTT. Translation: CASSLRGDTEAFF.

Here the CDR3 DNA reads TGTGCCAGCAGCCCTTTTTCGGGTTCCAGTGGCTACACCTTC. This sequence encodes CASSPFSGSSGYTF. The V and J genes are TRBV14 and TRBJ1-2, with unresolved D. Germline CDR1 SGHDN, CDR2 FVKESK. V gave up 4 bases and J gave up 7 bases, with 16 bases separating them. CDR3 length: 14 residues.

This clone showed up just a few times. V gene TRBV27 combines with J gene TRBJ2-3, with a possible D match to TRBD2 (6 bases). From germline, CDR1 is MNHEY and CDR2 SMNVEV (reference sequence). Deletions cut 6 bases from V and 4 bases from J, with 17 bases between. The CDR3 totals 15 residues. CDR3 in DNA: TGTGCCAGCAGGGAAAGTGGGAGGATCGCAGATACGCAGTATTTT. It is translated as CASRESGRIADTQYF.

This chain connects TRBV5-4 to TRBJ1-4, with D unclear. With 0 bases removed from V and 1 base from J, the gap between germline ends came to 7 bases. The CDR3 is 15 amino acids. Germline loops: CDR1 SGHNT, CDR2 YYREEE (reference sequence). CDR3 in amino acids: CASSLAPGTNEKLFF. CDR3 nucleotides: TGTGCCAGCAGCTTGGCGCCGGGAACTAATGAAAAACTGTTTTTT.

The chain recombines TRBV5-4 with TRBJ1-5; 7 bases map to TRBD1. From germline, CDR1 is SGHNT and CDR2 YYREEE (reference sequence). This CDR3 is 14 amino acids long. V lost 4 bases to trimming and J lost 5 bases; unmatched junction nucleotides: 6. The DNA of the CDR3 is TGTGCCAGCAGCCGACAGGGTTCGGATCAGCCCCAGCATTTT. Its translation: CASSRQGSDQPQHF. The whole variable domain, remainder taken from reference TRBV5-4 and TRBJ1-5, is ETGVTQSPTHLIKTRGQQVTLRCSSQSGHNTVSWYQQALGQGPQFIFQYYREEENGRGNFPPRFSGLQFPNYSSELNVNALELDDSALYLCASSRQGSDQPQHFGDGTRLSIL.

In this sample, this clone turned up a few times. CDR3 DNA: TGTGCCAGCAGCCAAGCTAGGGGGAACGAAAAACTGTTTTTT. This sequence encodes CASSQARGNEKLFF. V usage is TRBV3-1 (or the pseudogene TRBV3-2) and J usage is TRBJ1-4; D perhaps matches TRBD1 (6 bases). Germline assignment: CDR1 LGHDT and CDR2 YNNKEL (reference sequence). This CDR3 contains 14 residues. The V and J ends lost 1 base and 8 bases respectively, with 11 bases between them.

The gene calls are TRBV27 and TRBJ2-1; 11 positions match TRBD1. Per germline, CDR1 MNHEY and CDR2 SMNVEV (reference sequence). This CDR3 is 15 amino acids long. The V segment lost 5 bases and the J segment 8 bases; nucleotides outside the gene matches: 8. This chain's CDR3 is CASSPWGQGGHEQFF. The CDR3 coding sequence is TGTGCCAGCAGTCCCTGGGGACAGGGGGGACATGAGCAGTTCTTC.

This clone was observed a single time. V is TRBV7-9 and J is TRBJ1-4; no definite D call. Trimming pared 1 base from V and 8 bases from J, leaving 8 bases between. The germline CDR1 and CDR2 sequences are SEHNR and FQNEAQ (reference sequence). This CDR3 spans 13 amino acids. The CDR3 spells CASSLGAGEKLFF. For the CDR3, the DNA is TGTGCCAGCAGCTTAGGAGCAGGAGAAAAACTGTTTTTT.

The rearrangement uses TRBV15 and TRBJ2-1, with a weak D call TRBD1 (6 bases). The CDR3 sequence is 16 residues long. Trimming took off 4 bases at V and 0 bases at J, with 13 bases between the two ends. Germline V CDR1 and CDR2: LNHNV, YYDKDF (reference sequence). CDR3 DNA: TGTGCCACCAGCACAAACCCGACAGGCTCCTACAATGAGCAGTTCTTC. It encodes CATSTNPTGSYNEQFF.

V and J are TRBV29-1 and TRBJ1-1; the D is unclear. Germline V CDR1 and CDR2: SQVTM, ANQGSEA. This CDR3 is 13 amino acids long. Trimming cost V 1 base and J 3 bases, with 9 bases left between them. The CDR3 spells CSVEVRSDTEAFF. The CDR3 DNA is TGCAGCGTTGAAGTGAGGTCAGACACTGAAGCTTTCTTT.

The chain has TRBV12-3 or TRBV12-4 and TRBJ2-7; the D is unclear. The CDR3 runs 13 residues. V lost 3 bases and J lost 5, with 11 bases in between. This chain's CDR3 is CASSLGRWNEQYF. CDR3 sequence (DNA): TGTGCCAGCAGTTTGGGCAGGTGGAACGAGCAGTACTTC.

The chain links TRBV27 to TRBJ1-5; TRBD1 might be the D (5 bases). This CDR3 region has 15 residues. CDR1 and CDR2 from the germline V gene are MNHEY and SMNVEV (reference sequence). Trimming removed 9 bases from V and 3 bases from J, with 18 bases in between. CDR3 region: CASAAGRGSNQPQHF. In DNA form, the CDR3 reads TGTGCCAGTGCGGCTGGCCGGGGGTCCAATCAGCCCCAGCATTTT.

The chain links TRBV19 to TRBJ2-3, with TRBD2 as a possible D gene (5 bases). Trimming left V 5 bases short and J 6 bases short, with 18 bases between. The CDR3 runs to 15 residues. CDR1 is LNHDA and CDR2 is SQIVND in the germline V gene (reference sequence). DNA for the CDR3: TGTGCCAGTAGTCTGGGCGGGCTCCCGGGGGATACGCAGTATTTT. As protein: CASSLGGLPGDTQYF.

The V gene is TRBV15, the J gene TRBJ1-2; D might be TRBD1 (5 bases). Germline V gene data show CDR1 as LNHNV and CDR2 as YYDKDF (reference sequence). This CDR3 is built from 14 residues. V lost 0 bases and J 6 bases, leaving 11 bases between the germline ends. The CDR3 sequence: CATSRDLGGNGYTF. The CDR3 nucleotides are TGTGCCACCAGCAGAGATTTGGGGGGGAATGGCTACACCTTC.

This clone was observed a handful of times. The chain links TRBV28 to TRBJ1-2; D is unclear. The V end was cut by 3 bases, the J end by 7 bases, with 15 bases between. The CDR3 is 14 residues long. Germline lookup yields CDR1 MDHEN and CDR2 SYDVKM. The CDR3 protein is CASSLLDLNSGYTF. The CDR3 DNA reads TGTGCCAGCAGTTTGCTCGATCTGAACAGTGGCTACACCTTC.

The genes are TRBV27 and TRBJ1-6, with D perhaps matching TRBD1 (6 bases). Trimming removed 6 bases at V and 4 bases at J, with 16 bases between. CDR3 length: 16 amino acids. Germline V gene sequence: CDR1 MNHEY, CDR2 SMNVEV (reference sequence). For the CDR3, the DNA is TGTGCCAGCAGACGCGCCACTCAGGGGTATAATTCACCCCTCCACTTT. Translating gives CASRRATQGYNSPLHF.

The gene calls are TRBV4-1 and TRBJ1-4; the D is unclear. V shed 8 bases and J shed 3 bases, with 16 bases lying between them. The CDR3 has 15 residues. The germline V gene encodes CDR1 MGHRA and CDR2 YSYEKL. The CDR3 protein is CASRTLRKANEKLFF. The CDR3 nucleotides read TGCGCCAGCCGTACTTTGAGGAAAGCTAATGAAAAACTGTTTTTT.

The V and J genes are TRBV28 and TRBJ1-2; D unresolved. V was shortened by 6 bases and J by 6 bases, with 14 bases between the two germline ends. Per germline, CDR1 MDHEN and CDR2 SYDVKM. The CDR3 extends over 13 amino acids. Here the CDR3 reads CASRPAVSHGYTF. The CDR3 DNA reads as TGTGCCAGCAGGCCCGCTGTGAGCCATGGCTACACCTTC.

The rearrangement joins TRBV5-5 to TRBJ1-4; no clear D. The length of the CDR3 is 15 residues. The germline CDR1 and CDR2 sequences are SGHKS and YYEKEE (reference sequence). The V and J ends lost 4 bases and 10 bases respectively, with 20 bases between them. The CDR3 protein is CASSHLSGDEGKLFF. Here the CDR3 DNA reads TGTGCCAGCAGCCACCTCTCTGGGGATGAGGGAAAACTGTTTTTT.

The chain combines TRBV4-1 with TRBJ1-2, with 7 bases lining up with TRBD1. J was trimmed by 1 base and V by 4 bases; bases with no gene match: 6. This CDR3 is built from 15 residues. Germline V gene data show CDR1 as MGHRA and CDR2 as YSYEKL. For the CDR3, the DNA is TGCGCCAGCAGCCCTGGACAGGCGCTTAACTATGGCTACACCTTC. This encodes CASSPGQALNYGYTF.

The chain uses TRBV24-1 and TRBJ2-1; D gene unclear. The germline CDR1 and CDR2 sequences are KGHDR and SFDVKD. Trimming removed 0 bases from V and 5 bases from J, with 4 bases in between. CDR3 length: 13 residues. The CDR3: CATSDLIDNEQFF. As DNA, the CDR3 is TGTGCCACCAGTGATTTGATCGACAATGAGCAGTTCTTC.

This sequence joins TRBV4-1 and TRBJ1-1; D unclear. Trimming took 1 base from V and 3 from J, leaving 18 bases between them. The CDR3 has 17 amino acids. CDR1 and CDR2 from the germline V gene are MGHRA and YSYEKL. CDR3 residues: CASSQGDGRAGDTEAFF. Written as DNA, the CDR3 is TGCGCCAGCAGCCAAGGCGATGGGAGGGCCGGGGACACTGAAGCTTTCTTT.